This T cell receptor beta chain came from a study of CD4 T cells in relation to SARS-CoV-2 and coronaviruses. Between the trimmed V and J ends, which lost 6 bases and 6 bases, there was a span of 17 bases. The CDR3 has 14 amino acids. Germline values: CDR1 LGHDT, CDR2 YNNKEL (reference sequence). CD4+ T cells from unexposed donors were obtained before the COVID-19 pandemic (2011-2018). Sequencing was performed with immunoSEQ multiplex PCR; in TCRdb, only in-frame clones are kept and a portion is missing. Among approximately 70,000 clones listed, 80% to 95% were seen once. The J gene is TRBJ1-2, the V gene TRBV3-1 (or the pseudogene TRBV3-2); D is perhaps TRBD1 (5 bases). Sequenced sample: naive CD4+ T cells from PBMCs. The subset denotes: naive CD4+ T cells isolated by negative enrichment. The sequence came from a human donor in good health. The CDR3 region is CASRLRGQDDGYTF. In DNA, the CDR3 is TGTGCCAGCAGGCTCCGTGGACAAGACGATGGCTACACCTTC.